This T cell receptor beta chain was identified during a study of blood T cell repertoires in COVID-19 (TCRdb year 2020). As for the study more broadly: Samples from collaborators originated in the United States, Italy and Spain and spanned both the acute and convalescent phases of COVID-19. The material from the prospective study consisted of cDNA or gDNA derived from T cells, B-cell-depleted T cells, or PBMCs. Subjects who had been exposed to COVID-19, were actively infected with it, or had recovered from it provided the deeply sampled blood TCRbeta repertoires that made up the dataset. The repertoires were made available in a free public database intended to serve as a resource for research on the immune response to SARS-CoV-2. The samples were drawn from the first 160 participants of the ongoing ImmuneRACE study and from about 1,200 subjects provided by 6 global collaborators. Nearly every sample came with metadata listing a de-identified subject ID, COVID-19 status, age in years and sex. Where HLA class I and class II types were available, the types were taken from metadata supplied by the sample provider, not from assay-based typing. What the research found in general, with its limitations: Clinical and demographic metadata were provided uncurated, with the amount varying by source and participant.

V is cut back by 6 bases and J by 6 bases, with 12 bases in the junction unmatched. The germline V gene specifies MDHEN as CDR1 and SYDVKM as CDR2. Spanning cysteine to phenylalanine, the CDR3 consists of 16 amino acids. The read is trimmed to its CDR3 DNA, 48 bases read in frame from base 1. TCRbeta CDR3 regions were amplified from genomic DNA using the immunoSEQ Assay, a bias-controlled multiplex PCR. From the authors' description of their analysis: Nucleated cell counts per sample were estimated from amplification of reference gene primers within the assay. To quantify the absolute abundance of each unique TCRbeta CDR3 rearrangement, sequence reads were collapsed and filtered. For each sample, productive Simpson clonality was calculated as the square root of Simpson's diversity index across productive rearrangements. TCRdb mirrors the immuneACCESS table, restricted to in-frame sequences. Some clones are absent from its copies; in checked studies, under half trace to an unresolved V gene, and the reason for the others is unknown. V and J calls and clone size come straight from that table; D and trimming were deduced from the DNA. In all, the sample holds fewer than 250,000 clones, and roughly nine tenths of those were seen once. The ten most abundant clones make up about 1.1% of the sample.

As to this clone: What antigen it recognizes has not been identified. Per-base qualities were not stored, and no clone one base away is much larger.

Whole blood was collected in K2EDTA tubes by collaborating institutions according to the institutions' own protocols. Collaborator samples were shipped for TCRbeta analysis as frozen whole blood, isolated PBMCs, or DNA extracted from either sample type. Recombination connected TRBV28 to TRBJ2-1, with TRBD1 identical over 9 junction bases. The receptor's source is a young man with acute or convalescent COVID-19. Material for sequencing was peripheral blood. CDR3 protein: CASRLATGTGINEQFF. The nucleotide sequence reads TGTGCCAGCAGGCTTGCGACCGGGACAGGGATCAATGAGCAGTTCTTC.